Listed below are T cell receptor beta chains from one sample, sequenced in a study of radiation and T cells in renal cell carcinoma. Generated by immunoSEQ multiplex PCR, the TCRdb table keeps only in-frame clones and is missing some. The profile shows just over 15,000 clones, more than 55% of them singletons. The material sequenced was tumor tissue, taken from a patient whose treatment was nephrectomy without radiotherapy. The receptors were sampled from a middle-aged man with renal cell carcinoma. Each CDR3 is given with its conserved first and last residue. A D gene is named only where the DNA matches it firmly. Only part of the rows carry a size: once, few, many, or a class if the clone is expanded.

DNA: TGTGCCAGCAGTTACTCCGGGACAGGGTATATTGAGCCCCAGCATTTT
CDR3: CASSYSGTGYIEPQHF
D: TRBD1
V: TRBV6-6
J: TRBJ1-5
size: NA

DNA: TGTGCCAGCAGTTGGACAGTTTCTATCACAGATACGCAGTATTTT
CDR3: CASSWTVSITDTQYF
D: NA
V: TRBV27
J: TRBJ2-3
size: few

DNA: TGTGCCAGCAGGCAGGGACAGGGGTTGTACACCGGGGAGCTGTTTTTT
CDR3: CASRQGQGLYTGELFF
D: TRBD1
V: TRBV11-2
J: TRBJ2-2
size: NA

DNA: TGTGCCAGTACCACGGGGACAGGGAGGCAGCCCCAGCATTTT
CDR3: CASTTGTGRQPQHF
D: TRBD1
V: TRBV19
J: TRBJ1-5
size: NA

DNA: TGTGCCAGCAGCTTAGCGCCAGGACCTAACTATGGCTACACCTTC
CDR3: CASSLAPGPNYGYTF
D: NA
V: TRBV7-9
J: TRBJ1-2
size: few

DNA: TGTGCCAGCAGCTTAGAACTGGCGACCACAGATACGCAGTATTTT
CDR3: CASSLELATTDTQYF
D: NA
V: TRBV11-3
J: TRBJ2-3
size: few

DNA: TGCAGCGTGACAGGGACATCCTACAATGAGCAGTTCTTC
CDR3: CSVTGTSYNEQFF
D: TRBD1
V: TRBV29-1
J: TRBJ2-1
size: NA

DNA: TGTGCCAGCAGCTCTCCGGCCGAAAACTATGGCTACACCTTC
CDR3: CASSSPAENYGYTF
D: NA
V: TRBV7-8
J: TRBJ1-2
size: NA

DNA: TGTGCCATCAGTGTGGCACTAGCGGGGGGACAAACCTACGAGCAGTACTTC
CDR3: CAISVALAGGQTYEQYF
D: TRBD2
V: TRBV10-3
J: TRBJ2-7
size: NA

DNA: TGTGCCAGCTCCTTCGGGGGGGGCGACTATGGCTACACCTTC
CDR3: CASSFGGGDYGYTF
D: NA
V: TRBV6-5
J: TRBJ1-2
size: NA

DNA: TGTGCCAGCAGCGTGGGGCGGGGCCCCGGGACAGATACGCAGTATTTT
CDR3: CASSVGRGPGTDTQYF
D: NA
V: TRBV9
J: TRBJ2-3
size: NA

DNA: TGTGCCAGCAGCATAGGGGACCGCCCAGGGGAGACCCAGTACTTC
CDR3: CASSIGDRPGETQYF
D: NA
V: TRBV7-2
J: TRBJ2-5
size: few

DNA: TGTGCCTGGTGGGCATTGGGAACTGAAGCTTTCTTT
CDR3: CAWWALGTEAFF
D: NA
V: TRBV30
J: TRBJ1-1
size: few

DNA: TGTGCCTGGAGTCCCAGGGACGGTCAGCCCCAGCATTTT
CDR3: CAWSPRDGQPQHF
D: NA
V: TRBV30
J: TRBJ1-5
size: medium-sized

DNA: TGCGCCAGCAGCTTGTTCGGGGGAACCTACGAGCAGTACTTC
CDR3: CASSLFGGTYEQYF
D: NA
V: TRBV5-1
J: TRBJ2-7
size: NA

DNA: TGTGCCAGCAGCCAAGGTAGGAGCTGGCTCCAGACGGAGACTCCTGGCTACACCTTC
CDR3: CASSQGRSWLQTETPGYTF
D: NA
V: TRBV16
J: TRBJ1-2
size: NA

DNA: TGTGCCAGCAGCTTTGGCATCTCCTACGAGCAGTACTTC
CDR3: CASSFGISYEQYF
D: NA
V: TRBV7-9
J: TRBJ2-7
size: few

DNA: TGCGCCAGCAGCCAAGCGGCGGGGGAAAGAGGAGATACGCAGTATTTT
CDR3: CASSQAAGERGDTQYF
D: TRBD2
V: TRBV4-1
J: TRBJ2-3
size: NA

DNA: TGTGCCAGCAAAGTGCGGCAGGGTTCGTCCTACGAGCAGTACTTC
CDR3: CASKVRQGSSYEQYF
D: NA
V: TRBV6-5
J: TRBJ2-7
size: few

DNA: TGTGCCAGCAGCACGGACAGCTACTCCTACGAGCAGTACTTC
CDR3: CASSTDSYSYEQYF
D: NA
V: TRBV27
J: TRBJ2-7
size: NA

DNA: TGTGCCAGCAGCGACGGGGCTGGGGCCAACGTCCTGACTTTC
CDR3: CASSDGAGANVLTF
D: NA
V: TRBV9
J: TRBJ2-6
size: NA

DNA: TGCGCCAGCAGCTTGGGAAAAAGTAACCAAGAGACCCAGTACTTC
CDR3: CASSLGKSNQETQYF
D: NA
V: TRBV5-1
J: TRBJ2-5
size: NA

DNA: TGTGCCACTAAGCCCGGAACTAATGAAAAACTGTTTTTT
CDR3: CATKPGTNEKLFF
D: NA
V: TRBV10-3
J: TRBJ1-4
size: NA

DNA: TGTGCCAGCAGCGTAGGACAGGGGGTCCCCGGGGAGCTGTTTTTT
CDR3: CASSVGQGVPGELFF
D: TRBD1
V: TRBV7-3
J: TRBJ2-2
size: NA

DNA: TGTGCCAGCTCACCCCGGACAGGGTCAAGGTCTCGGACAGATACGCAGTATTTT
CDR3: CASSPRTGSRSRTDTQYF
D: TRBD1
V: TRBV18
J: TRBJ2-3
size: few

DNA: TGTGCCAGCAGTTTTTCAACAATAGCTTTCTTT
CDR3: CASSFSTIAFF
D: NA
V: TRBV28
J: TRBJ1-1
size: NA

DNA: TGTGCCAGCAGCCTCAGGGGGACTGAAGCTTTCTTT
CDR3: CASSLRGTEAFF
D: TRBD1
V: TRBV5-6
J: TRBJ1-1
size: large

DNA: TGTGCCAGTAGTATGAGACAGACGGAAGAGACCCAGTACTTC
CDR3: CASSMRQTEETQYF
D: NA
V: TRBV19
J: TRBJ2-5
size: NA

DNA: TGTGCCAGCAGCTTGTTCGCTGCCTCCTACAATGAGCAGTTCTTC
CDR3: CASSLFAASYNEQFF
D: NA
V: TRBV5-4
J: TRBJ2-1
size: NA